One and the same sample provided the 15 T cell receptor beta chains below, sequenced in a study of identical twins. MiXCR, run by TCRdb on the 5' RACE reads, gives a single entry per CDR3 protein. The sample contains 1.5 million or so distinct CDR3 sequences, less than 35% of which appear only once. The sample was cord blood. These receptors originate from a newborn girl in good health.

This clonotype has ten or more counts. The CDR3: CSARTDSNQPQHF. CDR3 nucleotides: TGCAGCGCCCGGACAGATTCTAATCAGCCCCAGCATTTT. The chain combines TRBV20-1 with TRBJ1-5, with a possible D match to TRBD1 (6 bases). Germline values: CDR1 DFQATT, CDR2 SNEGSKA (reference sequence). This CDR3 spans 13 amino acids.

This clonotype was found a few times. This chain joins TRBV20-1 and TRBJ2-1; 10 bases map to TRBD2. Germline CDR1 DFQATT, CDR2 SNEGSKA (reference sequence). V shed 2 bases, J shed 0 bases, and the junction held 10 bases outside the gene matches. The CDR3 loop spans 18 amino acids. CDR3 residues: CSARKTSGYISSYNEQFF. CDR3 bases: TGCAGTGCTAGAAAGACTAGCGGGTACATCAGCTCCTACAATGAGCAGTTCTTC.

The CDR3 spells CASSGWGRPSNQPQHF. Here the CDR3 DNA reads TGTGCCAGCAGTGGCTGGGGCAGGCCGAGCAATCAGCCCCAGCATTTT. This chain uses TRBV6-1 with TRBJ1-5, with a weak D call TRBD1 (5 bases). In germline, CDR1 is MNHNS, CDR2 SASEGT. The V end was cut by 4 bases, the J end by 1 base, with 14 bases between. This CDR3 contains 16 residues.

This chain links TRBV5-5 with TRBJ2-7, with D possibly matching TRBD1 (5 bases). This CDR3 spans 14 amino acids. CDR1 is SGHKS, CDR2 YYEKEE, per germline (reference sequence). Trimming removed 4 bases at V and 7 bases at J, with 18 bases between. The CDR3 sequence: CASSPRQRLREQYF. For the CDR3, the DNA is TGTGCCAGCAGCCCAAGACAGCGATTGAGGGAGCAGTACTTC.

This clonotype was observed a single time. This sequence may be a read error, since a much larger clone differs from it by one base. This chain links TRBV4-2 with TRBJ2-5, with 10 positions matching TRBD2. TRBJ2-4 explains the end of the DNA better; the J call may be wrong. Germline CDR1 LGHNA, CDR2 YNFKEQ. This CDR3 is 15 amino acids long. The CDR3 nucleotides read TGTGCCAGCTGCCAAGAAAGGACTAGCGGAAACATTCAGTACTTC. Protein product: CASCQERTSGNIQYF.

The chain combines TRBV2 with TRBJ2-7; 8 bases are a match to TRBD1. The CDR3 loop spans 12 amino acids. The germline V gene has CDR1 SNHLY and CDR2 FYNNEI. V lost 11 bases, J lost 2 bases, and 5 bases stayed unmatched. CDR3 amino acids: CAYGTGAYEQYF. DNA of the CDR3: TGTGCCTACGGGACAGGAGCCTACGAGCAGTACTTC.

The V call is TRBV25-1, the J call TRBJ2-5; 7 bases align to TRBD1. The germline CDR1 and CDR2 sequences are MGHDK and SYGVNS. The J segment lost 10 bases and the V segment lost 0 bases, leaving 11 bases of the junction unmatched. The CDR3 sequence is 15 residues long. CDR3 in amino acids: CASSEYRDSKKSQYF. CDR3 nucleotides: TGTGCCAGCAGTGAATATCGGGACAGCAAGAAGAGCCAGTACTTC. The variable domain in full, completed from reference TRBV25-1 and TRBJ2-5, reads EADIYQTPRYLVIGTGKKITLECSQTMGHDKMYWYQQDPGMELHLIHYSYGVNSTEKGDLSSESTVSRIRTEHFPLTLESARPSHTSQYLCASSEYRDSKKSQYFGPGTRLLVL.

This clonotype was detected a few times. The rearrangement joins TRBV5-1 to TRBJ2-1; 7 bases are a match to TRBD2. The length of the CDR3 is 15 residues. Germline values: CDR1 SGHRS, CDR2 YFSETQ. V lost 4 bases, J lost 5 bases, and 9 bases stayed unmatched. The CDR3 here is CASSPNSGGDNEQFF. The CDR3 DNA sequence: TGCGCCAGCAGCCCAAACTCGGGAGGAGACAATGAGCAGTTCTTC. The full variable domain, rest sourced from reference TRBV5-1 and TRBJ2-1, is KAGVTQTPRYLIKTRGQQVTLSCSPISGHRSVSWYQQTPGQGLQFLFEYFSETQRNKGNFPGRFSGRQFSNSRSEMNVSTLELGDSALYLCASSPNSGGDNEQFFGPGTRLTVL.

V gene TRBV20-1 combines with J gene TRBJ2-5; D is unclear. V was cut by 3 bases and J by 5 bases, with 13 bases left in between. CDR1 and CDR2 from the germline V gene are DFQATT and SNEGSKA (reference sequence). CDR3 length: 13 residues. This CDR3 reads CSASFDGLETQYF. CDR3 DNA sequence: TGCAGTGCTAGTTTTGACGGATTGGAGACCCAGTACTTC.

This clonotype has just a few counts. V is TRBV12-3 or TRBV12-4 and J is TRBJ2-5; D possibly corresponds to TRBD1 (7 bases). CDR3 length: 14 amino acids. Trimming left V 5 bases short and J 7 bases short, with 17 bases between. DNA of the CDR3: TGTGCCAGCAGTCCCCTTACAGGGGAGGTGACCCAGTACTTC. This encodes CASSPLTGEVTQYF.

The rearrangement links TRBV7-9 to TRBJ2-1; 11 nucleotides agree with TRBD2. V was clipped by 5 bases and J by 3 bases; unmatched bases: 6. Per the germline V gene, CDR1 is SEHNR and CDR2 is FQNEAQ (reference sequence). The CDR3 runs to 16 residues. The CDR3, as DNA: TGTGCCAGCAGCACCCCTAGCGGGAGGAACTACAATGAGCAGTTCTTC. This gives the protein CASSTPSGRNYNEQFF.

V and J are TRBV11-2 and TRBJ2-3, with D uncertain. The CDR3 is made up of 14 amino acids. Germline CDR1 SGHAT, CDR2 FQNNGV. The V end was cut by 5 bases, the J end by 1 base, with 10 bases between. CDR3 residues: CASSAYLGTDTQYF. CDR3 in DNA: TGTGCCAGCAGCGCATACTTGGGCACAGATACGCAGTATTTT.

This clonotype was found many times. CDR3 sequence: CASSRTSVYNEQFF. As DNA, the CDR3 is TGTGCCAGTAGCCGGACTAGCGTCTACAATGAGCAGTTCTTC. The V gene is TRBV19, the J gene TRBJ2-1; TRBD2 agrees at 9 bases. The CDR3 loop spans 14 amino acids. Trimming cost V 6 bases and J 3 bases; bases outside gene matches: 3. CDR1 and CDR2 (germline): LNHDA, SQIVND (reference sequence).

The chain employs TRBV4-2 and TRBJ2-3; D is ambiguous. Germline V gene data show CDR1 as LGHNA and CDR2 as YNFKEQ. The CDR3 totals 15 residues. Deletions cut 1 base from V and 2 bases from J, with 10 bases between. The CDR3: CASSQVPKVTDTQYF. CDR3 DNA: TGTGCCAGCAGCCAAGTACCTAAAGTCACAGATACGCAGTATTTT.

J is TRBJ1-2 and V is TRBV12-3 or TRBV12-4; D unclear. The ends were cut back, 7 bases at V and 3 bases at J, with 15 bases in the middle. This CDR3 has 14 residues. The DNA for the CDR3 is TGTGCCAGCACCGCGAGGAGGAGGCACTATGGCTACACCTTC. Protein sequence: CASTARRRHYGYTF.